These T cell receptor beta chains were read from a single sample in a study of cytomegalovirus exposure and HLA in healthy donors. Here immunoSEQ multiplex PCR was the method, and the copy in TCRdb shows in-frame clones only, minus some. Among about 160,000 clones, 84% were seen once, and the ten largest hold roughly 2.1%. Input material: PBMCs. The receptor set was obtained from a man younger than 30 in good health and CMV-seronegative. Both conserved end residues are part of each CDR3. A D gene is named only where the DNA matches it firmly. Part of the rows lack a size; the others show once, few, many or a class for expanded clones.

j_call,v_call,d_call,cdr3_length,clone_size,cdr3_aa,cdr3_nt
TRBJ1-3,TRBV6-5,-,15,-,CASSSDRSSGNTIYF,TGTGCCAGCAGTAGCGACAGGAGCTCTGGAAACACCATATATTTT
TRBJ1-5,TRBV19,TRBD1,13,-,CASAEGGGQPQHF,TGTGCCAGTGCCGAAGGGGGCGGTCAGCCCCAGCATTTT
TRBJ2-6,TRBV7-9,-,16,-,CASSPRENSGANVLTF,TGTGCCAGCAGCCCCAGGGAAAACTCTGGGGCCAACGTCCTGACTTTC
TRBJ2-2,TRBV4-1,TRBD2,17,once,CASSQDPVAGADGELFF,TGCGCCAGCAGCCAAGATCCAGTAGCGGGAGCGGACGGGGAGCTGTTTTTT
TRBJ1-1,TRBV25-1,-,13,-,CACNGRGSTEAFF,TGTGCCTGTAATGGCAGGGGAAGCACTGAAGCTTTCTTT
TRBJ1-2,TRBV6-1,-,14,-,CASSEEGEVYGYTF,TGTGCCAGCAGTGAAGAAGGGGAGGTCTATGGCTACACCTTC
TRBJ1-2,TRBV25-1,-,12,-,CASSEHRDGYTF,TGTGCCAGCAGTGAACACAGGGATGGCTACACCTTC
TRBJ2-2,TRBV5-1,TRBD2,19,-,CASSPGTSGRAVVTGELFF,TGCGCCAGCAGCCCCGGGACTAGCGGGAGGGCTGTGGTCACCGGGGAGCTGTTTTTT
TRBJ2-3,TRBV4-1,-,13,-,CASPRRSTDTQYF,TGCGCCAGCCCGCGGCGGAGCACAGATACGCAGTATTTT
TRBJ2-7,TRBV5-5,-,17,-,CASSLEERGGAPYEQYF,TGTGCCAGCAGCTTGGAGGAGAGGGGGGGCGCACCCTACGAGCAGTACTTC
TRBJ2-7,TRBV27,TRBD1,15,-,CASSLGQGATYEQYF,TGTGCCAGCAGTTTAGGACAGGGCGCAACCTACGAGCAGTACTTC